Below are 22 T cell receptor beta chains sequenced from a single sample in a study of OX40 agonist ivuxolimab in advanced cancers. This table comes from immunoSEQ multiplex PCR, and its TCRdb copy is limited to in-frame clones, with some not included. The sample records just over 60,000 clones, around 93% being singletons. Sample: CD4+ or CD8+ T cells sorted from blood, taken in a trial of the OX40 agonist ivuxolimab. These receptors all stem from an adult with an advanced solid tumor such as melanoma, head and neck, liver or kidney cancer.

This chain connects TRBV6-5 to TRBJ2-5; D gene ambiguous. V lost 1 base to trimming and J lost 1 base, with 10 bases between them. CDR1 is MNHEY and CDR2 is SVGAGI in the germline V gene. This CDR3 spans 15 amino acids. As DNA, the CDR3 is TGTGCCAGCAGTTACTTCGCCGAATCCCAAGAGACCCAGTACTTC. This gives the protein CASSYFAESQETQYF.

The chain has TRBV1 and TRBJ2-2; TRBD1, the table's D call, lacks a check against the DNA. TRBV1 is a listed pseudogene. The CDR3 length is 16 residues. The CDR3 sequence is CTSSIRQGTDTGELFF. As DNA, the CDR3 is TGCACCAGCAGCATCCGACAGGGTACGGACACCGGGGAGCTGTTTTTT.

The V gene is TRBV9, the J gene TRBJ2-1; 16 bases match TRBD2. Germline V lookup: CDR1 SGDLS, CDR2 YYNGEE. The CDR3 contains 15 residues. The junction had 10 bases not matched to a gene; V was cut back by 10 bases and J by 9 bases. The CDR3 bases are TGTGCCTCTGCCCCCGGGACTAGCGGGAGGGGTGAGCAGTTCTTC. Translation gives CASAPGTSGRGEQFF.

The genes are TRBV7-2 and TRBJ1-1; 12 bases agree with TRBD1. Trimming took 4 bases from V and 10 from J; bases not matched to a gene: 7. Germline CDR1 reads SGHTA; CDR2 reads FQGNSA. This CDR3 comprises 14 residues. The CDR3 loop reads CASSYGTGGMGAFF. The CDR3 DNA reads TGTGCCAGCAGCTACGGGACAGGGGGCATGGGAGCTTTCTTT.

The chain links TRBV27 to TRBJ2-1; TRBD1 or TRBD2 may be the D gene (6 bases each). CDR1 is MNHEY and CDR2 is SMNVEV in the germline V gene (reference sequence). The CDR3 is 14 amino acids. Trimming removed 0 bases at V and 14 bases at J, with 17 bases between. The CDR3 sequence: CASSLSGHRSGEFF. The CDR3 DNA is TGTGCCAGCAGTTTATCGGGACATCGATCGGGAGAGTTCTTC.

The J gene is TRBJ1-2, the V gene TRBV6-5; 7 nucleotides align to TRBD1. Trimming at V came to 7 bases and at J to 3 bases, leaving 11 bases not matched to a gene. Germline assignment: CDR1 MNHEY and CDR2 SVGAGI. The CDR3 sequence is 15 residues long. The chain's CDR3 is CASTDLPRGDYGYTF. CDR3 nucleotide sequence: TGTGCCAGCACCGACCTACCCAGGGGGGACTATGGCTACACCTTC.

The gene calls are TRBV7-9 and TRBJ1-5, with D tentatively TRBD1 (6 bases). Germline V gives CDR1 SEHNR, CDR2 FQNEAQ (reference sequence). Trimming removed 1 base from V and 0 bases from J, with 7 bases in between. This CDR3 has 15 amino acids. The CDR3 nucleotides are TGTGCCAGCAGCTTAGGGACAGATAGCAATCAGCCCCAGCATTTT. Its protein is CASSLGTDSNQPQHF.

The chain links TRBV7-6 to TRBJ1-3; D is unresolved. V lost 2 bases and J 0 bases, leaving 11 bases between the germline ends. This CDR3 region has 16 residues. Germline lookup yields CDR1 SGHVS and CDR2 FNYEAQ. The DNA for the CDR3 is TGTGCCAGCAGCTTATTAGGCAGCAGCTCTGGAAACACCATATATTTT. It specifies CASSLLGSSSGNTIYF.

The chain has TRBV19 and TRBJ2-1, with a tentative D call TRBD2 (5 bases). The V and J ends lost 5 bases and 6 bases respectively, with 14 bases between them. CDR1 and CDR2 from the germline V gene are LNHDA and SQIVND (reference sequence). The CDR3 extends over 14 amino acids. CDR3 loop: CASSPWAGSNEQFF. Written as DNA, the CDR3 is TGTGCCAGTAGTCCGTGGGCGGGCAGCAATGAGCAGTTCTTC.

CDR3 sequence reads: CASSQDRPGSEPQHF. The CDR3 DNA reads TGTGCCAGCAGCCAAGATAGGCCGGGTTCGGAGCCCCAGCATTTT. The chain has TRBV14 and TRBJ1-5; D unresolved. V lost 0 bases to trimming and J lost 8 bases, with 14 bases between them. Germline V lookup: CDR1 SGHDN, CDR2 FVKESK. The CDR3 runs 15 residues.

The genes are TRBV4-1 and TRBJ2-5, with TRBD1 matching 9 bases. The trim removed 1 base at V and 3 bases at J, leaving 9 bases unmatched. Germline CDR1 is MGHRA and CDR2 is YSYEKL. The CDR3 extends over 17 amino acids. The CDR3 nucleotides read TGCGCCAGCAGCCAAGTAGCTACCGGGACAGGGAAAGAGACCCAGTACTTC. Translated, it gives CASSQVATGTGKETQYF.

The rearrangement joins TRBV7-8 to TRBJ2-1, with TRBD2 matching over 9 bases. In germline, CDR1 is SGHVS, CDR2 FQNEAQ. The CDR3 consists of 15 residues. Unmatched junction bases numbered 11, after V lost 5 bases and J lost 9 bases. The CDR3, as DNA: TGTGCCAGCAGCAAAGCCGGGACTAGCTGGGCTGAGCAGTTCTTC. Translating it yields CASSKAGTSWAEQFF.

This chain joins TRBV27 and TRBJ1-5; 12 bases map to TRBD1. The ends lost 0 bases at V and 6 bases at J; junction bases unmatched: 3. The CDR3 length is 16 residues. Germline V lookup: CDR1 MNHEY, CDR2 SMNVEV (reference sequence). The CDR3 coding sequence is TGTGCCAGCAGTTTATCGGGACAGGGGGCCCGTCAGCCCCAGCATTTT. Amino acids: CASSLSGQGARQPQHF.

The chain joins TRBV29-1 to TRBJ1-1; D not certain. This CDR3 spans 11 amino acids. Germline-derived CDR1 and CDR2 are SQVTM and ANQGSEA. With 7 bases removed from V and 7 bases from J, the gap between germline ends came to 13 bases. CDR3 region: CSAWQSREAFF. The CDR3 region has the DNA TGCAGCGCGTGGCAGTCGCGTGAAGCTTTCTTT.

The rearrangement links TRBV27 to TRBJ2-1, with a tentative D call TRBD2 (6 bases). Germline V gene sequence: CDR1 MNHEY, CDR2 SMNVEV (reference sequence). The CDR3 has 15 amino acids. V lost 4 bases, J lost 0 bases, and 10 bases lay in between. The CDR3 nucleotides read TGTGCCAGCAGTTATAGCGGCAACTCCTACAATGAGCAGTTCTTC. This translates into CASSYSGNSYNEQFF.

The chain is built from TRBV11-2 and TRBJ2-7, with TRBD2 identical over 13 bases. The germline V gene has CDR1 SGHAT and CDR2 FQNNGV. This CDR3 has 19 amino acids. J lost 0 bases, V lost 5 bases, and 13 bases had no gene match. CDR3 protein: CASSKGQGTSGTISYEQYF. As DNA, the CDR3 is TGTGCCAGCAGCAAGGGACAGGGGACTAGCGGGACCATCTCCTACGAGCAGTACTTC.

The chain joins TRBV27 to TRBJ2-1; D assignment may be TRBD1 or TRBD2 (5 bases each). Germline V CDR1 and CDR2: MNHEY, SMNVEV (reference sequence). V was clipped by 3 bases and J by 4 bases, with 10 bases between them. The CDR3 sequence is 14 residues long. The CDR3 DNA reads TGTGCCAGCAGTTTCGTGGGGGATTACAATGAGCAGTTCTTC. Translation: CASSFVGDYNEQFF.

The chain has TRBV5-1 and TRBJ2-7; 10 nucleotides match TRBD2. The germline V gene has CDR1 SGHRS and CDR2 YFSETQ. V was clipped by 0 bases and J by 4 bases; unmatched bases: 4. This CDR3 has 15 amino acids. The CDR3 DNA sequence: TGCGCCAGCAGCTTGGATGCTAGCGGGGGATACGAGCAGTACTTC. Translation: CASSLDASGGYEQYF.

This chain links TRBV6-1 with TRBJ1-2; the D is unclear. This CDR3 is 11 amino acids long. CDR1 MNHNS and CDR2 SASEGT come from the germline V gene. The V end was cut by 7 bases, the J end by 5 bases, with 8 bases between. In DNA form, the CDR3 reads TGTGCCAGCATAATCGGATATGGCTACACCTTC. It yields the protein CASIIGYGYTF.

The CDR3 protein is CASSQGASSFEKLFF. The CDR3 DNA reads as TGCGCCAGCAGCCAAGGGGCCTCGTCATTCGAAAAACTGTTTTTT. V and J are TRBV4-3 and TRBJ1-4; D gene uncertain. The CDR3 has 15 residues. Germline V gene data show CDR1 as LGHNA and CDR2 as YSLEER. V was shortened by 1 base and J by 8 bases, with 14 bases between the two germline ends.

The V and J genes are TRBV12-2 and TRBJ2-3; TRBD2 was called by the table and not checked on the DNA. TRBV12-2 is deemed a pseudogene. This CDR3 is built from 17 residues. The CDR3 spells CASRYYGPSGFADTQYF. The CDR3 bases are TGTGCAAGTCGCTACTACGGGCCTAGCGGGTTTGCAGATACGCAGTATTTT.

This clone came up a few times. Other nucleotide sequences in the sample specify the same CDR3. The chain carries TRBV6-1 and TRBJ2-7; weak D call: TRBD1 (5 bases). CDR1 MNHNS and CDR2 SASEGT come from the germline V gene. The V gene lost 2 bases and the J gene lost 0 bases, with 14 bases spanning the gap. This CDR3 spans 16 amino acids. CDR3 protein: CASSELGQGGSYEQYF. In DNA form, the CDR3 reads TGTGCCAGCAGTGAATTAGGCCAGGGTGGCTCCTACGAGCAGTACTTC.